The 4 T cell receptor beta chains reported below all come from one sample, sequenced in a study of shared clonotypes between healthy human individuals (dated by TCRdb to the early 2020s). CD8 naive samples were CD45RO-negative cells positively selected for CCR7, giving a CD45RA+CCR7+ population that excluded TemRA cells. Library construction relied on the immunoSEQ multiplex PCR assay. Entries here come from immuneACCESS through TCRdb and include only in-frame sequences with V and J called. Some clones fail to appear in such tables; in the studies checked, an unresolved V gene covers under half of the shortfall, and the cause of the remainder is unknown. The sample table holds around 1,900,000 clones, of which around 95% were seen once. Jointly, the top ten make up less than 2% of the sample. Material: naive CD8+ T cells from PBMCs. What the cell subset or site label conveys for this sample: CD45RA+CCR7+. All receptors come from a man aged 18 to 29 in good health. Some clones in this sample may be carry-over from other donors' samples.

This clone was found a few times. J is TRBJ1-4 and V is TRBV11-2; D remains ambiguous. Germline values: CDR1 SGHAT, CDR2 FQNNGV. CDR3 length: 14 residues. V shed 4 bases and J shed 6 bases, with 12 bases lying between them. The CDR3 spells CASSSRKKDEKLFF. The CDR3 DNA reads TGTGCCAGCAGCTCGCGAAAGAAAGATGAAAAACTGTTTTTT.

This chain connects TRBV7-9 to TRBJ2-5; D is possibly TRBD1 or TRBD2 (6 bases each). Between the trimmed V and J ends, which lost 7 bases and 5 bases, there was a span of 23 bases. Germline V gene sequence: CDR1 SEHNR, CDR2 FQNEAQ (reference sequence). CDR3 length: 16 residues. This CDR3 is CASIPVQGRFGETQYF. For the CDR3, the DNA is TGTGCCAGCATCCCCGTCCAGGGGAGGTTTGGCGAGACCCAGTACTTC.

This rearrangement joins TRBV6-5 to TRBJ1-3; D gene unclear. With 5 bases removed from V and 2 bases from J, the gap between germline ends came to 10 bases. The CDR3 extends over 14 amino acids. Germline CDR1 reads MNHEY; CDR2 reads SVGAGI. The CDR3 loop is CASSPVEPGNTIYF. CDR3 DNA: TGTGCCAGCAGTCCTGTGGAACCTGGAAACACCATATATTTT.

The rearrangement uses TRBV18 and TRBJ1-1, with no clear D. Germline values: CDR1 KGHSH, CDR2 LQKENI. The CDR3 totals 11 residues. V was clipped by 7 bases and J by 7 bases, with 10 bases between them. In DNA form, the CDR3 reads TGTGCCAGCTACAGCGGCGGTGAAGCTTTCTTT. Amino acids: CASYSGGEAFF. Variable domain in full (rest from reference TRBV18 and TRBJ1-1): NAGVMQNPRHLVRRRGQEARLRCSPMKGHSHVYWYRQLPEEGLKFMVYLQKENIIDESGMPKERFSAEFPKEGPSILRIQQVVRGDSAAYFCASYSGGEAFFGQGTRLTVV.